The 31 T cell receptor beta chains in this list originate from one sample, sequenced in a study of radiation and T cells in renal cell carcinoma. Stated time point: blood 2 weeks post-SBRT. The treatment denotes: 15 Gy SBRT to primary tumor, nephrectomy 4 weeks later. Generated by immunoSEQ multiplex PCR, the TCRdb table keeps only in-frame clones and is missing some. The table shows some 120,000 clones, with 88% occurring only once. The sample consisted of blood, taken from a patient whose treatment included radiotherapy and nephrectomy. These receptor sequences come from a woman between 65 and 79 years old with renal cell carcinoma.

The V call is TRBV9, the J call TRBJ2-5; D is unclear. CDR1 is SGDLS, CDR2 YYNGEE, per germline. This CDR3 has 13 amino acids. V lost 0 bases, J lost 3 bases, and 6 bases lay in between. This CDR3 is CASSVGPEETQYF. The CDR3 bases are TGTGCCAGCAGCGTAGGTCCAGAAGAGACCCAGTACTTC.

This chain links TRBV11-3 with TRBJ2-1, with D uncertain. CDR3 length equals 14 residues. Trimming pared 5 bases from V and 9 bases from J, leaving 17 bases between. Germline values: CDR1 SGHNT, CDR2 YENEEA. CDR3 DNA sequence: TGTGCCAGCAGCAACCCCCCCTCCTGGGCTGAGCAGTTCTTC. Protein sequence: CASSNPPSWAEQFF.

V gene TRBV30 combines with J gene TRBJ2-3; no clear D. This CDR3 has 12 amino acids. Germline-derived CDR1 and CDR2 are GTSNPN and SVGIG (reference sequence). V was pared by 6 bases and J by 5 bases, with 12 bases between. CDR3 in amino acids: CACPFAGDTQYF. The CDR3 DNA is TGTGCCTGCCCCTTTGCAGGAGATACGCAGTATTTT.

The chain carries TRBV5-4 and TRBJ2-2; TRBD1 is a possible D gene (5 bases). V was shortened by 4 bases and J by 5 bases, with 9 bases between the two germline ends. CDR1 and CDR2 from the germline V gene are SGHNT and YYREEE (reference sequence). This CDR3 region has 13 residues. CDR3 sequence (DNA): TGTGCCAGCAGCGCCCCAGGGACCGGGGAGCTGTTTTTT. Translation gives CASSAPGTGELFF.

The rearrangement joins TRBV15 to TRBJ2-5; D unresolved. The CDR3 is 12 residues long. The V end was cut by 0 bases, the J end by 5 bases, with 4 bases between. Germline lookup yields CDR1 LNHNV and CDR2 YYDKDF (reference sequence). The CDR3, as DNA: TGTGCCACCAGCAGAGATCGGGAGACCCAGTACTTC. It translates to CATSRDRETQYF.

This clone occurred a few times. The chain employs TRBV27 and TRBJ1-6; the match to TRBD1 covers 8 bases. Germline V gene data show CDR1 as MNHEY and CDR2 as SMNVEV (reference sequence). The V and J ends lost 6 bases and 6 bases, in that order; junction bases with no gene match: 10. The CDR3 contains 16 residues. CDR3 sequence reads: CASRTGGAEGNSPLHF. CDR3 DNA sequence: TGTGCCAGCAGAACAGGGGGGGCTGAAGGTAATTCACCCCTCCACTTT.

The J gene is TRBJ2-1, the V gene TRBV19; possible D gene TRBD1, 6 bases. Germline CDR1 reads LNHDA; CDR2 reads SQIVND (reference sequence). The CDR3 runs 12 residues. Trimming cost V 8 bases and J 10 bases, with 15 bases left between them. The chain's CDR3 is CASGMDRIEQFF. The CDR3 nucleotides read TGTGCCAGTGGGATGGACAGAATCGAGCAGTTCTTC.

Only one count was recorded for this clone. CDR3 loop: CASSYRGGGYGYTF. The CDR3 DNA sequence: TGTGCCAGCAGTTACAGGGGGGGTGGCTATGGCTACACCTTC. V is TRBV6-5 and J is TRBJ1-2; D possibly corresponds to TRBD1 (6 bases). The germline V and J ends were trimmed by 2 bases and 4 bases, with 11 bases remaining between them. This CDR3 is 14 amino acids long. Germline V gene lookup returns CDR1 MNHEY and CDR2 SVGAGI.

The CDR3 bases are TGCAGCGTTGGTAGGGGGAGGAACACTGAAGCTTTCTTT. This translates into CSVGRGRNTEAFF. The rearrangement links TRBV29-1 to TRBJ1-1; D is perhaps TRBD1 (6 bases). The CDR3 contains 13 residues. Trimming stripped 4 bases from V and 1 base from J, with 10 bases between. The germline gives CDR1 SQVTM, CDR2 ANQGSEA.

The CDR3: CASSDRGPVNSPLHF. For the CDR3, the DNA is TGTGCCAGTAGTGACAGGGGTCCAGTCAATTCACCCCTCCACTTT. The genes are TRBV19 and TRBJ1-6, with 8 bases identical to TRBD1. The junction had 7 bases not matched to a gene; V was cut back by 5 bases and J by 7 bases. The CDR3 sequence is 15 residues long. CDR1 and CDR2 (germline): LNHDA, SQIVND (reference sequence).

The chain has TRBV6-6 and TRBJ2-3, with D perhaps TRBD1 (7 bases). V lost 6 bases, J lost 4 bases, and 8 bases lay in between. The CDR3 is 12 residues long. Germline assignment: CDR1 MNHNY and CDR2 SVGAGI (reference sequence). DNA for the CDR3: TGTGCCAGCAGCAGGGGGGCAGATACGCAGTATTTT. Translating it yields CASSRGADTQYF.

The chain uses TRBV4-2 and TRBJ2-3, with 13 nucleotides matching TRBD2. V was pared by 0 bases and J by 2 bases, with 2 bases of the junction left unmatched. This CDR3 spans 17 amino acids. Germline lookup yields CDR1 LGHNA and CDR2 YNFKEQ. CDR3 in DNA: TGTGCCAGCAGCCAAGAACTAGCGGGGGGGACCACAGATACGCAGTATTTT. This codes for CASSQELAGGTTDTQYF.

The genes are TRBV5-1 and TRBJ2-2, with D perhaps being TRBD1 or TRBD2 (5 bases each). This CDR3 spans 14 amino acids. The V and J ends lost 8 bases and 4 bases respectively, with 15 bases between them. Germline assignment: CDR1 SGHRS and CDR2 YFSETQ. CDR3 in amino acids: CASKEGSGTGELFF. CDR3 bases: TGCGCCAGTAAAGAGGGGTCGGGCACCGGGGAGCTGTTTTTT.

The chain combines TRBV11-3 with TRBJ2-7; TRBD2 matches at 7 bases. J lost 2 bases, V lost 6 bases, and 7 bases had no gene match. The CDR3 length is 14 residues. Germline V gene data show CDR1 as SGHNT and CDR2 as YENEEA. This CDR3 reads CASSRAGVTYEQYF. The CDR3 bases are TGTGCCAGCAGTCGTGCGGGGGTCACCTACGAGCAGTACTTC. Filled out from reference TRBV11-3 and TRBJ2-7, the complete variable domain reads EAGVVQSPRYKIIEKKQPVAFWCNPISGHNTLYWYLQNLGQGPELLIRYENEEAVDDSQLPKDRFSAERLKGVDSTLKIQPAELGDSAVYLCASSRAGVTYEQYFGPGTRLTVT.

The chain joins TRBV4-1 to TRBJ1-3; a weak D match, TRBD1 (5 bases). Germline loops: CDR1 MGHRA, CDR2 YSYEKL. The CDR3 contains 18 residues. V was trimmed by 0 bases and J by 0 bases, leaving 15 bases between them. CDR3 sequence reads: CASSQDGAGRGSGNTIYF. As DNA, the CDR3 is TGCGCCAGCAGCCAAGATGGGGCCGGGCGGGGCTCTGGAAACACCATATATTTT.

This clone was found once. The chain recombines TRBV4-3 with TRBJ1-1; tentatively, D is TRBD1 (5 bases). CDR3 length equals 18 residues. The germline V and J ends were trimmed by 3 bases and 1 base, with 21 bases remaining between them. Germline CDR1 reads LGHNA; CDR2 reads YSLEER. DNA of the CDR3: TGCGCCAGCAGCCAGGGTCCCGGGACGCCTTCGGGGAACACTGAAGCTTTCTTT. As protein: CASSQGPGTPSGNTEAFF.

V is TRBV5-1 and J is TRBJ1-1, with D possibly being TRBD1 (6 bases). Germline assignment: CDR1 SGHRS and CDR2 YFSETQ. V lost 2 bases, J lost 5 bases, and 10 bases lay in between. The CDR3 runs to 13 residues. The CDR3 region has the DNA TGCGCCAGCAGCTTTTTAGGGGGAACTGAAGCTTTCTTT. Translating it yields CASSFLGGTEAFF.

The chain couples TRBV5-6 to TRBJ2-2; a possible D gene is TRBD1 (5 bases). The CDR3 runs to 16 residues. The germline V gene has CDR1 SGHDT and CDR2 YYEEEE. Trimming took 2 bases from V and 4 from J, leaving 15 bases between them. In DNA, the CDR3 is TGTGCCAGCAGCTTAATGGCAGGGTCAACCACCGGGGAGCTGTTTTTT. It is translated as CASSLMAGSTTGELFF.

CDR3 loop: CASSVRNSYEQYF. The DNA for the CDR3 is TGTGCCAGCAGCGTCCGCAACTCCTACGAGCAGTACTTC. The chain carries TRBV9 and TRBJ2-7; no clear D gene. Germline-derived CDR1 and CDR2 are SGDLS and YYNGEE. Trimming removed 2 bases from V and 0 bases from J, with 6 bases in between. There are 13 residues in the CDR3.

The CDR3 bases are TGTGCCAGCAGCCAAGACACTCCCGGGACAGGGGAAGAGACCCAGTACTTC. This gives the protein CASSQDTPGTGEETQYF. The rearrangement uses TRBV14 and TRBJ2-5, with 10 bases aligning to TRBD1. CDR3 length: 17 residues. With 0 bases clipped from V and 3 bases from J, the junction kept 7 bases outside the gene matches. Germline V lookup: CDR1 SGHDN, CDR2 FVKESK.

The chain links TRBV5-1 to TRBJ2-6; 8 bases align to TRBD1. CDR3 size: 16 residues. Germline lookup yields CDR1 SGHRS and CDR2 YFSETQ. V lost 4 bases and J lost 4; bases outside the gene matches: 7. The CDR3 DNA sequence: TGCGCCAGCAGCCCGCAGGGGGCGTCGGGGGCCAACGTCCTGACTTTC. Its translation is CASSPQGASGANVLTF.

This chain links TRBV4-1 with TRBJ1-1; 8 positions agree with TRBD1. CDR3 size: 18 residues. V dropped 1 base and J dropped 7; count of bases not matched to a gene: 17. Germline V gives CDR1 MGHRA, CDR2 YSYEKL. In DNA, the CDR3 is TGCGCCAGCAGCCAAGTAGGCAGGGGGCCCACCCGGAGGGATGAAGCTTTCTTT. It codes for CASSQVGRGPTRRDEAFF.

The CDR3, as DNA: TGTGCCAGCAGCTCTGGTTGGGACAGGGGGCGCGTAGCTAATGAAAAACTGTTTTTT. Translated, it gives CASSSGWDRGRVANEKLFF. This chain connects TRBV11-2 to TRBJ1-4; 12 bases map to TRBD1. Unmatched junction bases numbered 12, after V lost 4 bases and J lost 3 bases. CDR1 is SGHAT, CDR2 FQNNGV, per germline. CDR3 size: 19 residues.

The chain recombines TRBV6-1 with TRBJ1-6; D unresolved. Germline V gene sequence: CDR1 MNHNS, CDR2 SASEGT. V was shortened by 6 bases and J by 6 bases, with 15 bases between the two germline ends. CDR3 length equals 15 residues. CDR3 in amino acids: CASREARTTNSPLHF. In DNA form, the CDR3 reads TGTGCCAGCAGGGAGGCACGGACTACTAATTCACCCCTCCACTTT.

This clone occurred a few times. This sequence joins TRBV19 and TRBJ1-2, with TRBD1 matching 8 bases. CDR3 length equals 17 residues. Trimming cost V 3 bases and J 0 bases; bases outside gene matches: 9. Germline CDR1 and CDR2: LNHDA and SQIVND (reference sequence). The CDR3 reads CASSIYAGTGSNYGYTF. The CDR3 DNA sequence: TGTGCCAGTAGTATTTACGCCGGGACAGGCTCTAACTATGGCTACACCTTC.

The rearrangement joins TRBV19 to TRBJ1-6, with 7 bases matching TRBD1. With 4 bases clipped from V and 8 bases from J, the junction kept 2 bases outside the gene matches. The length of the CDR3 is 13 residues. In germline, CDR1 is LNHDA, CDR2 SQIVND (reference sequence). The CDR3: CASSTGGDSPLHF. DNA for the CDR3: TGTGCCAGTAGTACAGGGGGGGATTCACCCCTCCACTTT.

This clone has just a few counts. The rearrangement joins TRBV5-4 to TRBJ1-2; the match to TRBD1 covers 9 bases. Germline lookup yields CDR1 SGHNT and CDR2 YYREEE (reference sequence). V was clipped by 1 base and J by 5 bases; unmatched bases: 6. The CDR3 is made up of 15 amino acids. CDR3 loop: CASSLKDRGGYGYTF. The CDR3 DNA follows: TGTGCCAGCAGCTTGAAGGACAGGGGAGGGTATGGCTACACCTTC.

The V call is TRBV11-2, the J call TRBJ2-7; unclear D gene. This CDR3 is 12 amino acids long. V shed 3 bases and J shed 5 bases, with 8 bases lying between them. Per germline, CDR1 SGHAT and CDR2 FQNNGV. CDR3 protein: CASSFTPHEQYF. CDR3 bases: TGTGCCAGCAGCTTTACTCCCCACGAGCAGTACTTC.

V and J are TRBV7-9 and TRBJ1-1; unclear D gene. With 1 base removed from V and 0 bases from J, the gap between germline ends came to 9 bases. CDR1 is SEHNR, CDR2 FQNEAQ, per germline (reference sequence). The CDR3 has 15 residues. CDR3 loop: CASSLEPGLNTEAFF. CDR3 nucleotides: TGTGCCAGCAGCTTAGAACCGGGTCTGAACACTGAAGCTTTCTTT.

This clone appeared a few times. The chain links TRBV30 to TRBJ1-1; D not resolved. Germline assignment: CDR1 GTSNPN and CDR2 SVGIG (reference sequence). V gave up 7 bases and J gave up 5 bases, with 11 bases separating them. The CDR3 consists of 11 residues. CDR3 in DNA: TGTGCCTCAGGTTGGGAGACTGAAGCTTTCTTT. It encodes CASGWETEAFF.

The chain joins TRBV5-1 to TRBJ2-5, with D perhaps matching TRBD2 (5 bases). Deletions cut 6 bases from V and 4 bases from J, with 16 bases between. The CDR3 has 14 residues. CDR1 and CDR2 (germline): SGHRS, YFSETQ. CDR3 nucleotides: TGCGCCAGCACCGCTTCGGGGTCCGCAGAGACCCAGTACTTC. Amino acid sequence: CASTASGSAETQYF.